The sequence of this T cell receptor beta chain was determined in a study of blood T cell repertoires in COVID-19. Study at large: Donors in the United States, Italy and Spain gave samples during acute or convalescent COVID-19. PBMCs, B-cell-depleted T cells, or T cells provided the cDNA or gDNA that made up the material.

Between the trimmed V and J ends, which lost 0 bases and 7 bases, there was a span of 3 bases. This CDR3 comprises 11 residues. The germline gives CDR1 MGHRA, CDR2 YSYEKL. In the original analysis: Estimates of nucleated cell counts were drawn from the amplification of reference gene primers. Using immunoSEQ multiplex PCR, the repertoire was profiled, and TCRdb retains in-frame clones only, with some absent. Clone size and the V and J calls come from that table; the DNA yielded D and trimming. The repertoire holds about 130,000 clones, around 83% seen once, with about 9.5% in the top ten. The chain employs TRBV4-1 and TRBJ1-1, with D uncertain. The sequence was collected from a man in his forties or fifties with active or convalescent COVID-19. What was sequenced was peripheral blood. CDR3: CASSQEYEAFF. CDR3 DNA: TGCGCCAGCAGCCAAGAATATGAAGCTTTCTTT.